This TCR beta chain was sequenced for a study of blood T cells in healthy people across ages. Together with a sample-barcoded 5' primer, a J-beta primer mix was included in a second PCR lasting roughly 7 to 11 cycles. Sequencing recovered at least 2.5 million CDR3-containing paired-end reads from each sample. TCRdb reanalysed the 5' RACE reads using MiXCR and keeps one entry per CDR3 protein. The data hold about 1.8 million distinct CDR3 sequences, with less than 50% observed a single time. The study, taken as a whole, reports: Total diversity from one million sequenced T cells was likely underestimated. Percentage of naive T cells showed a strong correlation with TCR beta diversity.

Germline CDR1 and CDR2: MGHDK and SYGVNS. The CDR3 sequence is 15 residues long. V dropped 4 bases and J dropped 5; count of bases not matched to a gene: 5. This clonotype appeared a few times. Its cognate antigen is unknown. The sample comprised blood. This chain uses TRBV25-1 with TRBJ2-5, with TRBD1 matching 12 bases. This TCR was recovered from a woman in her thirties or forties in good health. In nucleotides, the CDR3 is TGTGCCAGCAGTGTTTGGGACAGGGGGCTGGAGACCCAGTACTTC. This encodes CASSVWDRGLETQYF.